Detailed here is one TCR beta chain. This clone is a singleton in its sample. Its antigen is not yet known. The sample holds no much larger clone one base away, and base qualities are not on file. CDR1 and CDR2, per the germline V gene (reference sequence), are LNHDA and SQIVND. Spanning cysteine to phenylalanine, the CDR3 consists of 15 amino acids. Solely the CDR3 DNA is kept, with 45 bases framed from the first base. V gives up 6 bases and J gives up 4 bases, and the segment between their germline ends measures 16 bases. One collaborating source in Seattle enrolled patients while the patients were actively infected and followed the patients over time throughout the course of disease. Collaborating institutions collected whole blood in K2EDTA tubes following their own protocols. Collaborator samples were shipped for TCRbeta analysis as frozen whole blood, isolated PBMCs, or DNA extracted from either sample type.

The immunoSEQ Assay, a bias-controlled multiplex PCR, was used to amplify TCRbeta CDR3 regions from genomic DNA. In the paper's pipeline: The number of nucleated cells in each sample was estimated by amplification of reference gene primers within the assay. To quantify the absolute abundance of each unique TCRbeta CDR3 rearrangement, sequence reads were collapsed and filtered. For each sample, productive Simpson clonality was calculated by taking the square root of Simpson's diversity index across productive rearrangements. TCRdb mirrors the immuneACCESS table, restricted to in-frame sequences. Some clones are absent from its copies; in checked studies, under half trace to an unresolved V gene, and the reason for the others is unknown. That table supplies the V and J calls and clone size; D and trimming were determined from the DNA. This sample lists 130,000 or so clones; roughly 83% were detected once. The ten top clones hold around 5% of the sample.

The sample is drawn from a study of blood T cell repertoires in COVID-19 (TCRdb year 2020). A note on the overall study: Samples covering the acute and convalescent phases of COVID-19 were provided by collaborators in the United States, Italy and Spain. The material from the prospective study consisted of cDNA or gDNA derived from T cells, B-cell-depleted T cells, or PBMCs. Subjects who had been exposed to COVID-19, were actively infected with it, or had recovered from it provided the deeply sampled blood TCRbeta repertoires that made up the dataset. The repertoires were made available in a free public database intended to serve as a resource for research on the immune response to SARS-CoV-2. The samples were drawn from two sources: the first 160 participants of the ongoing ImmuneRACE study, and fewer than 1,500 subjects contributed by 6 global collaborators. Nearly every sample came with metadata listing a de-identified subject ID, COVID-19 status, age in years and sex. Where HLA class I and class II types were available, the types were taken from metadata supplied by the sample provider, not from assay-based typing. Study-wide findings and limitations: Clinical and demographic metadata were provided uncurated, with the amount varying by source and participant.

The chain couples TRBV19 to TRBJ1-5; a tentative D match to TRBD1 spans 6 bases. The source of this sequence is a woman aged 70-85 years with COVID-19, enrolled during active disease. Material: peripheral blood. The bases read TGTGCCAGTAGGGGCAGGGGATCGGGGAATCAGCCCCAGCATTTT. It is translated as CASRGRGSGNQPQHF.